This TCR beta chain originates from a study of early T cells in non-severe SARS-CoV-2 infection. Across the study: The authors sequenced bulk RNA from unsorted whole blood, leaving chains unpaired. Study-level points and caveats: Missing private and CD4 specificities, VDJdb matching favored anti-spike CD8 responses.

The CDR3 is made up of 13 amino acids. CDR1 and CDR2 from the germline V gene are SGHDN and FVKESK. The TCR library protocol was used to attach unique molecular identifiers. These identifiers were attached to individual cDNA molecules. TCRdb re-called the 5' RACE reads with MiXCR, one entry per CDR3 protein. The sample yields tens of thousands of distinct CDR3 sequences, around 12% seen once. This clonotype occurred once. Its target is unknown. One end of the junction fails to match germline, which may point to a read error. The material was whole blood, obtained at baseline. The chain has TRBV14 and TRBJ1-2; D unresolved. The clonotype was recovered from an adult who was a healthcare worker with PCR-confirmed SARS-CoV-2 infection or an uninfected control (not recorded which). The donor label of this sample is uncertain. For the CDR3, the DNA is TGTGCCAGCAGCCAATACTGGGATGATGGCTACACTTTC. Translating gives CASSQYWDDGYTF.